The 8 T cell receptor beta chains presented below share a single source sample, sequenced in a study of blood T cell repertoires in COVID-19. The data were produced by immunoSEQ multiplex PCR, yet TCRdb's version contains in-frame clones alone and is incomplete. The profile covers 95,000 to 100,000 clones, with approximately 84% appearing a single time and approximately 24% taken by the ten largest. The sequencing input was peripheral blood. The receptors derive from a human donor in a cohort sampled during active COVID-19.

The rearrangement uses TRBV27 and TRBJ1-5, with TRBD1 as a possible D gene (6 bases). Germline assignment: CDR1 MNHEY and CDR2 SMNVEV (reference sequence). This CDR3 comprises 15 residues. With 5 bases removed from V and 5 bases from J, the gap between germline ends came to 16 bases. In DNA form, the CDR3 reads TGTGCCAGCAGTACAACAGGGTTCGGAGATCAGCCCCAGCATTTT. Protein: CASSTTGFGDQPQHF.

The V and J genes are TRBV6-5 and TRBJ1-2, with a tentative D call TRBD1 (5 bases). Germline values: CDR1 MNHEY, CDR2 SVGAGI. The CDR3 is 11 amino acids. V lost 7 bases and J 7 bases, leaving 10 bases between the germline ends. The CDR3 DNA sequence: TGTGCCAGCACCAGGGCCTCTGGCTACACCTTC. Protein product: CASTRASGYTF.

The chain uses TRBV7-9 and TRBJ2-7; 11 bases map to TRBD1. The V and J ends lost 6 bases and 6 bases, in that order; junction bases with no gene match: 4. This CDR3 contains 13 residues. Per germline, CDR1 SEHNR and CDR2 FQNEAQ (reference sequence). The DNA of the CDR3 is TGTGCCAGCAGGTACGGGACAGGGGGCGAGCAGTACTTC. It codes for CASRYGTGGEQYF. The whole variable domain, remainder taken from reference TRBV7-9 and TRBJ2-7, is DTGVSQNPRHKITKRGQNVTFRCDPISEHNRLYWYRQTLGQGPEFLTYFQNEAQLEKSRLLSDRFSAERPKGSFSTLEIQRTEQGDSAMYLCASRYGTGGEQYFGPGTRLTVT.

The chain joins TRBV29-1 to TRBJ1-2; 10 bases are shared with TRBD1. V trimming: 3 bases; J trimming: 4 bases; junction bases outside the gene matches: 11. Germline assignment: CDR1 SQVTM and CDR2 ANQGSEA. The CDR3 runs to 16 residues. The DNA of the CDR3 is TGCAGCGTTGATCCCCGGAGGGACAGGGGATCCTATGGCTACACCTTC. It is translated as CSVDPRRDRGSYGYTF.

CDR3 in amino acids: CASSLLASGSYEQYF. CDR3 DNA sequence: TGCGCCAGCAGCTTGCTGGCTAGCGGGTCGTACGAGCAGTACTTC. The V gene is TRBV5-1, the J gene TRBJ2-7, with 8 bases aligning to TRBD2. The V and J ends lost 1 base and 4 bases, in that order; junction bases with no gene match: 7. This CDR3 is 15 amino acids long. Germline-derived CDR1 and CDR2 are SGHRS and YFSETQ.

This rearrangement joins TRBV6-5 to TRBJ2-2; 11 bases match TRBD2. Per germline, CDR1 MNHEY and CDR2 SVGAGI. The CDR3 runs to 15 residues. The V gene end was trimmed by 6 bases and the J gene end by 7 bases; junction bases not matched to a gene: 7. The CDR3 DNA reads as TGTGCCAGCAGGACTAGCGGGACGGGGAGCGGGGAGCTGTTTTTT. Translating it yields CASRTSGTGSGELFF.

The rearrangement joins TRBV12-3 or TRBV12-4 to TRBJ2-1; no clear D gene. Trimming stripped 3 bases from V and 9 bases from J, with 6 bases between. The CDR3 is made up of 11 amino acids. The CDR3 sequence: CASSFRFEQFF. CDR3 bases: TGTGCCAGCAGTTTCAGGTTTGAGCAGTTCTTC.

This clone came up a few times. This chain links TRBV19 with TRBJ1-4, with unresolved D. The CDR3 spans 14 residues. V was clipped by 3 bases and J by 0 bases, with 5 bases between them. Germline V gene data show CDR1 as LNHDA and CDR2 as SQIVND (reference sequence). The CDR3 region is CASSIPSTNEKLFF. The CDR3 DNA reads TGTGCCAGTAGTATCCCCTCAACTAATGAAAAACTGTTTTTT.